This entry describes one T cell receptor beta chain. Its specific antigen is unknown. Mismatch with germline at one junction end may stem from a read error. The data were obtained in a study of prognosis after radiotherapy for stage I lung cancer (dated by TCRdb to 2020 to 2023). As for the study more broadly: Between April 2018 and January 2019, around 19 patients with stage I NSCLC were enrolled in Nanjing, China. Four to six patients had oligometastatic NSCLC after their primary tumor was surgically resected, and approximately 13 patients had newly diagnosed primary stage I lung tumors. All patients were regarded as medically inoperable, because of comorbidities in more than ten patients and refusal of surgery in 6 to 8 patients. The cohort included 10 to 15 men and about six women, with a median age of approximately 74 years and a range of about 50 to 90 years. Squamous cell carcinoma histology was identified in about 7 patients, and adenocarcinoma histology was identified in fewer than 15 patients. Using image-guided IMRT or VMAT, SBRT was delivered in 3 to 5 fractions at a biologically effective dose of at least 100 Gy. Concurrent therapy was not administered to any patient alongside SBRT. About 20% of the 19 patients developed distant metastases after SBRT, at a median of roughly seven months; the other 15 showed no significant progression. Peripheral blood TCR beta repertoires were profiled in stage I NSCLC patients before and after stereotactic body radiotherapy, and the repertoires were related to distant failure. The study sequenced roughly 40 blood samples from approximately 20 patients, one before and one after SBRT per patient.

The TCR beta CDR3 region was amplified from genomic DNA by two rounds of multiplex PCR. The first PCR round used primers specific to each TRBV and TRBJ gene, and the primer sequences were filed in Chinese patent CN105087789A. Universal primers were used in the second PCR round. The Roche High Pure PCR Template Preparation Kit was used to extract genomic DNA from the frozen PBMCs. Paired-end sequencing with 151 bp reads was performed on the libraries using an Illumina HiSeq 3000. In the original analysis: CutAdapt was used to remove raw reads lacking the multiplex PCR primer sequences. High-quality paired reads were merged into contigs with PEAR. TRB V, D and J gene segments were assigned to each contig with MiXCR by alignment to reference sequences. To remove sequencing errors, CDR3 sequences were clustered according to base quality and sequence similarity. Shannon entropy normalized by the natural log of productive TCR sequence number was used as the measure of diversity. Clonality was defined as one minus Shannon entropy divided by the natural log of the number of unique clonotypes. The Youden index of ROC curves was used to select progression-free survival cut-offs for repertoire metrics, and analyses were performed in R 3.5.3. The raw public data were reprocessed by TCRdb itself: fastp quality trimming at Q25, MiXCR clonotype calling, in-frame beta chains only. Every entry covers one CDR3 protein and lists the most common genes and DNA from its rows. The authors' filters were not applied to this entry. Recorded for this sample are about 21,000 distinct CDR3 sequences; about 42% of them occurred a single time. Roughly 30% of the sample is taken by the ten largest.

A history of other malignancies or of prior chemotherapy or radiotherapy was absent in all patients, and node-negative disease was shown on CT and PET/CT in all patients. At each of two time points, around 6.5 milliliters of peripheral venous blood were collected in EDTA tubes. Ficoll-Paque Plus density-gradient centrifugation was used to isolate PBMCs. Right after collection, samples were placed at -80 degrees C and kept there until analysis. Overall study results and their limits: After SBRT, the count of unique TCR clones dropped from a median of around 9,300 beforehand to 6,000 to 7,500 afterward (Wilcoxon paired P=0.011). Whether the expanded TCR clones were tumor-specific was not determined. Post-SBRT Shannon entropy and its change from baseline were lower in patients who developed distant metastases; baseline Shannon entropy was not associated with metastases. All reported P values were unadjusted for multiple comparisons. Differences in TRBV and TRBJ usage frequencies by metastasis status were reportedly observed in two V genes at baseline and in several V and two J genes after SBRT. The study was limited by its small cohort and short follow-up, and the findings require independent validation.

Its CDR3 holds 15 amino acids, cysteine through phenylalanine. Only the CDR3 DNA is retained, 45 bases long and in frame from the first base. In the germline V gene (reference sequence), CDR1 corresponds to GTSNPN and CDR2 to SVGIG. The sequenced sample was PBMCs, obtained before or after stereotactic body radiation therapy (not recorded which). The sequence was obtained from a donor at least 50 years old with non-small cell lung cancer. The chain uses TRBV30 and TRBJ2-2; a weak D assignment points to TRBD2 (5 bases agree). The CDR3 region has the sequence CACSPPGIDAGELFF. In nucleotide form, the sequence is TGTGCCTGTAGTCCACCGGGGATTGATGCCGGGGAGCTTTTTTTT.